This T cell receptor beta chain stems from a study of vaccination effects on CD4 cells after COVID-19. At the level of the study: The cohort was immunized with two doses of either the BNT162b2 or mRNA-1273 vaccine.

Germline CDR1 is LNHNV and CDR2 is YYDKDF (reference sequence). There are 15 residues in the CDR3. V gave up 1 base and J gave up 7 bases; unmatched junction bases: 8. CD4+ T cell isolation took place after more than eight days of culture. Each vaccine recipient was nucleocapsid antibody negative and had no prior SARS-CoV-2 infection. As regards this clone: Antigen: not known.

General observations from the study: Clones induced by infection and by vaccine showed marked clonal contraction late after vaccination.

Sequencing was performed with immunoSEQ multiplex PCR; in TCRdb, only in-frame clones are kept and a portion is missing. This table holds around 60,000 clones, 60% to 85% found once. The rearrangement uses TRBV15 and TRBJ1-2; TRBD1 aligns across 8 bases. This clonotype was obtained from a human donor who received a COVID-19 vaccine. The sample in question was CD4+ T cells from PBMCs cultured without peptide, obtained before COVID-19 vaccination. The CDR3 here is CATSRGGQGVPGYTF. The DNA for the CDR3 is TGTGCCACCAGCAGAGGAGGACAGGGAGTTCCTGGCTACACCTTC.